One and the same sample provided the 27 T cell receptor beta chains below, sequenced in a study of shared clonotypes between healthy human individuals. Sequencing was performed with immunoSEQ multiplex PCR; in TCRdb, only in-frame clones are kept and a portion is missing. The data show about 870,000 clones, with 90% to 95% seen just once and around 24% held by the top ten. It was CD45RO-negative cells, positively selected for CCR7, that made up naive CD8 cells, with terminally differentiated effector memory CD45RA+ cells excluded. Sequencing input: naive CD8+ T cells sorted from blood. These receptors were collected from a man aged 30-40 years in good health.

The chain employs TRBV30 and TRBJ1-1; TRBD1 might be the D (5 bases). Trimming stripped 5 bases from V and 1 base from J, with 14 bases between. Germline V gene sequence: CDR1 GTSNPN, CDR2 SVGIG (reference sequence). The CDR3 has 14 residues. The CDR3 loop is CAWLEGQPNTEAFF. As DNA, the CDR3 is TGTGCCTGGTTGGAGGGGCAGCCGAACACTGAAGCTTTCTTT. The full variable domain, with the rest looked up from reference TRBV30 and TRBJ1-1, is SQTIHQWPATLVQPVGSPLSLECTVEGTSNPNLYWYRQAAGRGLQLLFYSVGIGQISSEVPQNLSASRPQDRQFILSSKKLLLSDSGFYLCAWLEGQPNTEAFFGQGTRLTVV.

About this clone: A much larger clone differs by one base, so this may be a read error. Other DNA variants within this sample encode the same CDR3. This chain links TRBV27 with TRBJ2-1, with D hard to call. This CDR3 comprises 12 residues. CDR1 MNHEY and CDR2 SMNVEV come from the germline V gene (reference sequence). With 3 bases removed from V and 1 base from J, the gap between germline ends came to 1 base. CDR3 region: CASSLSYNEQFF. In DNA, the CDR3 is TGTGCCAGCAGTTTGTCCTACAATGAGCAGTTCTTC.

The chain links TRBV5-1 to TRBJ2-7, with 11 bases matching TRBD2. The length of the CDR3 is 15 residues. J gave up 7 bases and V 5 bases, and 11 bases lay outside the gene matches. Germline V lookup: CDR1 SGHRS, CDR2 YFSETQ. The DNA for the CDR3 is TGCGCCAGCAGTGTGGCACTAGCGGGAGAGGGGGAGCAGTACTTC. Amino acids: CASSVALAGEGEQYF.

This CDR3 reads CASSSIASGTYTGELFF. Here the CDR3 DNA reads TGTGCCAGCAGTTCGATCGCTAGCGGCACATACACCGGGGAGCTGTTTTTT. V usage is TRBV7-9 and J usage is TRBJ2-2; 7 positions match TRBD2. CDR3 length: 17 amino acids. V trimming: 6 bases; J trimming: 3 bases; junction bases outside the gene matches: 13. The germline V gene encodes CDR1 SEHNR and CDR2 FQNEAQ (reference sequence).

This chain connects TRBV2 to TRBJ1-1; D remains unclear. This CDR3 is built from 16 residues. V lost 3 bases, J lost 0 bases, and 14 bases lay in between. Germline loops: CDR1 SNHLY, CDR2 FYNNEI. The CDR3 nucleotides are TGTGCCAGCAGTGACTGGCATGTAAGCATGAACACTGAAGCTTTCTTT. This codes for CASSDWHVSMNTEAFF.

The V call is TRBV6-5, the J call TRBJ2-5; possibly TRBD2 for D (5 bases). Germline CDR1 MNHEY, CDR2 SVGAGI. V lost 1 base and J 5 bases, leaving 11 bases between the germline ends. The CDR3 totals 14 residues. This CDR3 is CASSYFQTGETQYF. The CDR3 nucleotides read TGTGCCAGCAGTTACTTCCAGACGGGGGAGACCCAGTACTTC.

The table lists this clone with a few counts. Written as DNA, the CDR3 is TGTGCCAGCAGTTTAAGCCTCTACTCCTACGAGCAGTACTTC. This sequence encodes CASSLSLYSYEQYF. The gene calls are TRBV27 and TRBJ2-7; no clear D. Germline V CDR1 and CDR2: MNHEY, SMNVEV (reference sequence). CDR3 length: 14 residues. The V end lost 2 bases, the J end lost 0 bases, and 8 bases lay between the germline ends.

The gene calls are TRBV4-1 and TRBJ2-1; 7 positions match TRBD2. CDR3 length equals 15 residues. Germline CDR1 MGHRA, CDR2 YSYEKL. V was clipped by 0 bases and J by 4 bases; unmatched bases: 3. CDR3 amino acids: CASSQDDGGYNEQFF. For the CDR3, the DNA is TGCGCCAGCAGCCAAGATGACGGGGGGTACAATGAGCAGTTCTTC.

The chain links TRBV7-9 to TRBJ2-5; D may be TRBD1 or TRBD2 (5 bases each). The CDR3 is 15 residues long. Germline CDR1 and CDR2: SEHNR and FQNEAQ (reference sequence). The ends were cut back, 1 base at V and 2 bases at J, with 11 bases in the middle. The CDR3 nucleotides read TGTGCCAGCAGCTTAGGAGGGACCACGCAAGAGACCCAGTACTTC. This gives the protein CASSLGGTTQETQYF.

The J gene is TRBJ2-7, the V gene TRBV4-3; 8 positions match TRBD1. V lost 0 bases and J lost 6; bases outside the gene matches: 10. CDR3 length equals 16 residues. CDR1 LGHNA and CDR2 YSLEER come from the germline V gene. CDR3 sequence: CASSQDRQGALGEQYF. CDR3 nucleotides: TGCGCCAGCAGCCAAGATCGGCAGGGGGCACTTGGCGAGCAGTACTTC.

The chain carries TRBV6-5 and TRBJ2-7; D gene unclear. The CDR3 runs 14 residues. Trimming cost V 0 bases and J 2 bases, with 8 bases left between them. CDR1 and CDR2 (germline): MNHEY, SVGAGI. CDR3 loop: CASSYSRMAYEQYF. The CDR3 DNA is TGTGCCAGCAGTTACTCAAGGATGGCCTACGAGCAGTACTTC.

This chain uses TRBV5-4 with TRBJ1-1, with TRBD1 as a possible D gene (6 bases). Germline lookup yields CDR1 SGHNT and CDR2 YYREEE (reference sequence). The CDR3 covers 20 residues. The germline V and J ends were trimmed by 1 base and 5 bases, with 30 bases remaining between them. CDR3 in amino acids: CASSLPAGDRGVPLATEAFF. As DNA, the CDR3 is TGTGCCAGCAGCTTGCCCGCCGGTGATAGGGGGGTCCCATTGGCGACTGAAGCTTTCTTT.

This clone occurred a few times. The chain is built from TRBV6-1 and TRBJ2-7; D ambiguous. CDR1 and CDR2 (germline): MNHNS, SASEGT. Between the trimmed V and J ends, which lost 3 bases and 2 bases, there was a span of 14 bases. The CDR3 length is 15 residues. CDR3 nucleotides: TGTGCCAGCAGTGATGGGCCCACCAGTACCTACGAGCAGTACTTC. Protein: CASSDGPTSTYEQYF.

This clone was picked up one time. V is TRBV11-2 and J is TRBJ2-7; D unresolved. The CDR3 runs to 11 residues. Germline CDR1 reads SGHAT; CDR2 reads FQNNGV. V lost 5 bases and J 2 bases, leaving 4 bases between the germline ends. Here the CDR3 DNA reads TGTGCCAGCAGCATAACCTACGAGCAGTACTTC. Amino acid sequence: CASSITYEQYF.

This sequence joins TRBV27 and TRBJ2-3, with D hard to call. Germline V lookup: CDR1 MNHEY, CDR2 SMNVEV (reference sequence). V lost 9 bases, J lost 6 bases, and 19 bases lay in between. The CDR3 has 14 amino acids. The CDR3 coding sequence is TGTGCCAGTTCTCTAAGCCCACAGAGGGATACGCAGTATTTT. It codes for CASSLSPQRDTQYF.

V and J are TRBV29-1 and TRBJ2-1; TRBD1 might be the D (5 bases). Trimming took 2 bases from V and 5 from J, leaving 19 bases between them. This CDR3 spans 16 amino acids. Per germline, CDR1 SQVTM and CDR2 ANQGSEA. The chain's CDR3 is CSVEPQGVYLDNEQFF. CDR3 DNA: TGCAGCGTTGAACCCCAGGGTGTTTATCTGGACAATGAGCAGTTCTTC.

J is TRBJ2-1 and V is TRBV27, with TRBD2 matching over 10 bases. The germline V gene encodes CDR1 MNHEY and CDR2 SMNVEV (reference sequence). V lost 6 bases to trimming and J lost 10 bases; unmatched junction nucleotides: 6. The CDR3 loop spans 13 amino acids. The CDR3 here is CASSPGLAIEQFF. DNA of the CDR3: TGTGCCAGCAGCCCGGGACTAGCGATAGAGCAGTTCTTC.

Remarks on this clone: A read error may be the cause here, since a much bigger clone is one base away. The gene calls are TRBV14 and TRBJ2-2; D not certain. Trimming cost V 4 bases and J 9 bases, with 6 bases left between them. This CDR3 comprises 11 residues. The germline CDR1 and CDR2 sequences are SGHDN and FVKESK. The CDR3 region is CASSPGRELFF. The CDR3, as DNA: TGTGCCAGCAGCCCGGGCAGGGAGCTGTTTTTT.

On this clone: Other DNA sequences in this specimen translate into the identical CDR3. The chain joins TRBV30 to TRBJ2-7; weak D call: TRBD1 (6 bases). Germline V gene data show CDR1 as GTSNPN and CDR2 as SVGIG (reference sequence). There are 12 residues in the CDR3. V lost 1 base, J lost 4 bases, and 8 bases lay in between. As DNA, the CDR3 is TGTGCCTGGAGTGCCAGGGGTTACGAGCAGTACTTC. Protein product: CAWSARGYEQYF.

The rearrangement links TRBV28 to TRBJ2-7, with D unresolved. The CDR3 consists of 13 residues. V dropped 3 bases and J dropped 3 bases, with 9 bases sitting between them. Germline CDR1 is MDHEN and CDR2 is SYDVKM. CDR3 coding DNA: TGTGCCAGCAGTTTTCGGCTTTTCTACGAGCAGTACTTC. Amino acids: CASSFRLFYEQYF.

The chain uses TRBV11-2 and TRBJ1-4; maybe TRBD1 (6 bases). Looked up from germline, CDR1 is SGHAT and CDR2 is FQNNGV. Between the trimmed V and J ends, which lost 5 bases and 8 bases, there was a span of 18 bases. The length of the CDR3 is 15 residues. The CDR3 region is CASSQDTIRGEKLFF. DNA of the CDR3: TGTGCCAGCAGCCAGGACACAATAAGGGGGGAAAAACTGTTTTTT.

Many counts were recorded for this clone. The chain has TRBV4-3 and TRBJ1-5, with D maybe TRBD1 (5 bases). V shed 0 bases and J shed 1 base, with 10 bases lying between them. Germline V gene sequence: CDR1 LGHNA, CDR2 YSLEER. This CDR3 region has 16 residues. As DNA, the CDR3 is TGCGCCAGCAGCCAAGACAGGGATGGCAGCAATCAGCCCCAGCATTTT. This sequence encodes CASSQDRDGSNQPQHF.

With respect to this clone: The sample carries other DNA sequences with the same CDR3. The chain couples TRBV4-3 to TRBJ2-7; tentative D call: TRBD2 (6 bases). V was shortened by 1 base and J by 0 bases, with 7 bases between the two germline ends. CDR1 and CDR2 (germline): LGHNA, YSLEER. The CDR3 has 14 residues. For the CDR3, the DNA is TGCGCCAGCAGCCAAGTGCGGGGCTCCTACGAGCAGTACTTC. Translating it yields CASSQVRGSYEQYF.

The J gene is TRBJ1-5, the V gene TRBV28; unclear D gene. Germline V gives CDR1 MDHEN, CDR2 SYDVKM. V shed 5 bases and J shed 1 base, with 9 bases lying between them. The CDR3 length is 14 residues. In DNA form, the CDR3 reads TGTGCCAGCAGTCTCGGACGGAGCAATCAGCCCCAGCATTTT. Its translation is CASSLGRSNQPQHF. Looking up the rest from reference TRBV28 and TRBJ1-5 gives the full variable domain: DVKVTQSSRYLVKRTGEKVFLECVQDMDHENMFWYRQDPGLGLRLIYFSYDVKMKEKGDIPEGYSVSREKKERFSLILESASTNQTSMYLCASSLGRSNQPQHFGDGTRLSIL.

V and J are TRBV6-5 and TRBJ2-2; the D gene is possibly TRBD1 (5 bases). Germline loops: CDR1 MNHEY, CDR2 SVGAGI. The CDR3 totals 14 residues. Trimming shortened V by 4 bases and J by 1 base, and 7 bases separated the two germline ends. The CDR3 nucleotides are TGTGCCAGCAGTTCCCAGGGGAACACCGGGGAGCTGTTTTTT. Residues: CASSSQGNTGELFF.

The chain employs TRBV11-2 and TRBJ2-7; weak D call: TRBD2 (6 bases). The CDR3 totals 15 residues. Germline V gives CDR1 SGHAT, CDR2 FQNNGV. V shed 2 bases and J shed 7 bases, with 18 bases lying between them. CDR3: CASSLSLGRDWEQYF. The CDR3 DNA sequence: TGTGCCAGCAGCTTATCTTTAGGGCGGGACTGGGAGCAGTACTTC. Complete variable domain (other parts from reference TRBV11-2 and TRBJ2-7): EAGVAQSPRYKIIEKRQSVAFWCNPISGHATLYWYQQILGQGPKLLIQFQNNGVVDDSQLPKDRFSAERLKGVDSTLKIQPAKLEDSAVYLCASSLSLGRDWEQYFGPGTRLTVT.

The CDR3 is CASSVAEGDYGYTF. The CDR3 DNA sequence: TGTGCCAGCAGCGTAGCTGAAGGGGACTATGGCTACACCTTC. This chain uses TRBV9 with TRBJ1-2; perhaps TRBD1 as D (5 bases). CDR1 and CDR2 (germline): SGDLS, YYNGEE. V was pared by 0 bases and J by 3 bases, with 9 bases between. This CDR3 comprises 14 residues.